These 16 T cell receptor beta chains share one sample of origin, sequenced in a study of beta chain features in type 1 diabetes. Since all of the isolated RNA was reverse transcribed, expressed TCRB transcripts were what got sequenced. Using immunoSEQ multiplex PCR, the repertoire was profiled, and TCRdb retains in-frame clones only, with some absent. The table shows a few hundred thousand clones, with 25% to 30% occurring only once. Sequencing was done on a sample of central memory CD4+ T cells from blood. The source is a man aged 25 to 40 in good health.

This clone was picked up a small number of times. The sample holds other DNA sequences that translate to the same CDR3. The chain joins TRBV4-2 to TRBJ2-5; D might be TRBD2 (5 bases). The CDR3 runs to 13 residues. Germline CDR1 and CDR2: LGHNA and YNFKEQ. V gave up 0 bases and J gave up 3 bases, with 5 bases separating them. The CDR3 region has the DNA TGTGCCAGCAGCCAAGAGCGGGAAGAGACCCAGTACTTC. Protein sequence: CASSQEREETQYF.

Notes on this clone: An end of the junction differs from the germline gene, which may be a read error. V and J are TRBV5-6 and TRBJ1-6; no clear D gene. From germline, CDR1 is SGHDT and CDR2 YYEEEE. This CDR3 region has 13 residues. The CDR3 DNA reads TGTGCCAGCAGCTCCGGACGGTCTGTAGTGGGCACCTTT. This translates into CASSSGRSVVGTF.

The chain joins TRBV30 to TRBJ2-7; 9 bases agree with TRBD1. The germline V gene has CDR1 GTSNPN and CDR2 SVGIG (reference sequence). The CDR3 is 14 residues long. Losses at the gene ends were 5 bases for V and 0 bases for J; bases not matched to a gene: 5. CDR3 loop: CAWDPGQGSYEQYF. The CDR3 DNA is TGTGCCTGGGACCCGGGACAGGGCTCCTACGAGCAGTACTTC.

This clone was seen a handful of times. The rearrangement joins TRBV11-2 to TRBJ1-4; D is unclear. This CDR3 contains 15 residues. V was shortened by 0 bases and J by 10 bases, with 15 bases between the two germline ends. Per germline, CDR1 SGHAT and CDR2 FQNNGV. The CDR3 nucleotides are TGTGCCAGCAGCTTAGAACCCAGCCATGGAAGAAAACTGTTTTTT. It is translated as CASSLEPSHGRKLFF.

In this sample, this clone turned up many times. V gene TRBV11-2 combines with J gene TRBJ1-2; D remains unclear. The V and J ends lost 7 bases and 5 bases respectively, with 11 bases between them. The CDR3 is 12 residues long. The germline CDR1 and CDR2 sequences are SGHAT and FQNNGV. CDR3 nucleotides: TGTGCCAGCAAAGGCAGAGGATATGGCTACACCTTC. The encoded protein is CASKGRGYGYTF.

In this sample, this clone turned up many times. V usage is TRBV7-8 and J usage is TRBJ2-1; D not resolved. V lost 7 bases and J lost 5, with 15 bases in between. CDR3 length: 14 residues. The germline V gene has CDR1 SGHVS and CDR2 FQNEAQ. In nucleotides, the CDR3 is TGTGCCAGCACCGCCAGACTTACCAACAATGAGCAGTTCTTC. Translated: CASTARLTNNEQFF.

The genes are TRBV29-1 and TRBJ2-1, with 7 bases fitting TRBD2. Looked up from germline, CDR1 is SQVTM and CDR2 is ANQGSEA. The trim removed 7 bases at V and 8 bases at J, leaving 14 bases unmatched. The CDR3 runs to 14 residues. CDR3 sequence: CSGQRDYPLYEQFF. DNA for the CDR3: TGCAGCGGGCAGAGGGACTACCCTCTCTATGAGCAGTTCTTC.

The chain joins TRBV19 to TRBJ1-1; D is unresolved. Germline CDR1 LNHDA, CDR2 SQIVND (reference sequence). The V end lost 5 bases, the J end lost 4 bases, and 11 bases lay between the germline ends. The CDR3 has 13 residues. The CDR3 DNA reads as TGTGCCAGTAGTTTCAACGAGGGCACTGAAGCTTTCTTT. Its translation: CASSFNEGTEAFF. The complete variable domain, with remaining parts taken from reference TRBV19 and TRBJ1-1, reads DGGITQSPKYLFRKEGQNVTLSCEQNLNHDAMYWYRQDPGQGLRLIYYSQIVNDFQKGDIAEGYSVSREKKESFPLTVTSAQKNPTAFYLCASSFNEGTEAFFGQGTRLTVV.

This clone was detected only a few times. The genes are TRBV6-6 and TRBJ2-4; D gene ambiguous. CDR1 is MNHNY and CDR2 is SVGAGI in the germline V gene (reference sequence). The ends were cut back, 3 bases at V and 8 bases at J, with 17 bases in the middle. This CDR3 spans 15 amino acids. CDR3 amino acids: CASSYRQLNGDIQYF. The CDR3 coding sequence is TGTGCCAGCAGTTATAGACAACTTAATGGGGACATTCAGTACTTC.

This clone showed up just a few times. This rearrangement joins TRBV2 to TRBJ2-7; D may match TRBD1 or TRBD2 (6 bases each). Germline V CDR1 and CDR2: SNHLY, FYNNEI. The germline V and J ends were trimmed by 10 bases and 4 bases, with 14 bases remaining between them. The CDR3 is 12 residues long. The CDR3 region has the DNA TGTGCCATCAAAGAGGGGGGTTACGAGCAGTACTTC. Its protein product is CAIKEGGYEQYF.

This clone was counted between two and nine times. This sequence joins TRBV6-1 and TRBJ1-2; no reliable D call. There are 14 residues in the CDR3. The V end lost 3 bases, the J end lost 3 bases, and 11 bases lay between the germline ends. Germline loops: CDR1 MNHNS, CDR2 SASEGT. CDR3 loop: CASSDVGRHYGYTF. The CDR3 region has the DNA TGTGCCAGCAGTGACGTGGGCCGTCACTATGGCTACACCTTC.

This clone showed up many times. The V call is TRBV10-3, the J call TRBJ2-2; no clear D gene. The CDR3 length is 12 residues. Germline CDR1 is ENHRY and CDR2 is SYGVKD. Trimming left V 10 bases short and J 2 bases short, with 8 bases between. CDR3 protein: CATNVNTGELFF. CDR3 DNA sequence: TGTGCCACCAATGTAAACACCGGGGAGCTGTTTTTT.

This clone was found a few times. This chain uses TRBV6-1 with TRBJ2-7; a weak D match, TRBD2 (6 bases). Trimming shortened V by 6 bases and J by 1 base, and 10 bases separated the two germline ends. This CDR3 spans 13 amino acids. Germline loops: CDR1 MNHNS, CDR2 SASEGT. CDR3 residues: CASRRDGSYEQYF. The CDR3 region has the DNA TGTGCCAGCAGGCGGGACGGATCCTACGAGCAGTACTTC.

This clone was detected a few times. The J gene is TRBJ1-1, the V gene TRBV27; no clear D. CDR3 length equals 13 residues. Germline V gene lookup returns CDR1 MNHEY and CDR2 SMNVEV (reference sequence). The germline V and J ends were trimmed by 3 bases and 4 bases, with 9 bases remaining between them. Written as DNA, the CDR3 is TGTGCCAGCAGTTTCGTCGGAAGCACTGAAGCTTTCTTT. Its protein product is CASSFVGSTEAFF.

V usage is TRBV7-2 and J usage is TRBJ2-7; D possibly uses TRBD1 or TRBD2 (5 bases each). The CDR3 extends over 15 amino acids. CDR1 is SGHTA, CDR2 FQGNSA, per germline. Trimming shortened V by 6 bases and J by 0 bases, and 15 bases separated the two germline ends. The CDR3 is CASSQRGQGSYEQYF. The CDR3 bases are TGTGCCAGCAGTCAACGCGGGCAGGGCTCCTACGAGCAGTACTTC.

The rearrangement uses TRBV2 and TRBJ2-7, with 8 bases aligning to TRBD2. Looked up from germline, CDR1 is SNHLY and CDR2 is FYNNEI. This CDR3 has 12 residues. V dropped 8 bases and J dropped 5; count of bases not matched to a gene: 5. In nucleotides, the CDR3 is TGTGCCAGCTCCGGGACTAGGAACGAGCAGTACTTC. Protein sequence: CASSGTRNEQYF.